This note documents a single TCR beta chain sequence. Antigen: not known. Produced via immunoSEQ multiplex PCR; TCRdb's table is partial and in-frame only. The sample holds around 33,000 clones; around 82% are singletons and the top ten take roughly 1.6%. Antigen-specific CD4+ T cells expanded by the ViraFEST assay with viral peptide pools were then sequenced. When more than 9 days of culture had elapsed, CD4+ T cells were isolated. All participants had two doses of either the BNT162b2 or mRNA-1273 vaccine. This record belongs to a study of vaccination effects on CD4 cells after COVID-19. V was clipped by 3 bases and J by 3 bases, with 11 bases between them. The CDR3 loop spans 14 amino acids. CDR1 is SGHRS, CDR2 YFSETQ, per germline.

The chain employs TRBV5-1 and TRBJ2-3; tentative D call: TRBD2 (6 bases). Material: CD4+ T cells from PBMCs cultured with HCoV-NL63 spike peptides, obtained after COVID-19 vaccination. This TCR was recovered from a human donor who received a COVID-19 vaccine. Some clones in this sample may be carry-over from other donors' samples. The CDR3 loop is CASSYWTTTDTQYF. CDR3 sequence (DNA): TGCGCCAGCAGCTACTGGACTACTACAGATACGCAGTATTTT.